The 6 T cell receptor beta chains below all came from one sample that was sequenced in a study of CD8 T cells in Susac syndrome. Random hexamers were used to reverse transcribe an amount of about 0.45 to 1 ug RNA. TCRdb used MiXCR to reprocess the immunoSEQ multiplex PCR reads, holding one entry per CDR3 protein. The sample lists 150,000 to 200,000 distinct CDR3 sequences, about 94% occurring once. Sequencing was done on a sample of CD4+ T cells from PBMCs. All receptors come from a human donor in good health.

The chain links TRBV18 to TRBJ1-2, with 7 nucleotides matching TRBD1. Germline loops: CDR1 KGHSH, CDR2 LQKENI. J gave up 4 bases and V 6 bases, and 14 bases lay outside the gene matches. This CDR3 has 16 amino acids. DNA of the CDR3: TGTGCCAGCTCGCGGGCAATCACAGGGGACCTCTATGGCTACACCTTC. Amino acids: CASSRAITGDLYGYTF.

The chain joins TRBV19 to TRBJ2-2; no clear D. V was shortened by 4 bases and J by 6 bases, with 6 bases between the two germline ends. CDR3 length: 12 residues. Germline assignment: CDR1 LNHDA and CDR2 SQIVND (reference sequence). The CDR3 bases are TGTGCCAGTAGTAGGTTGTCCGGGGAGCTGTTTTTT. Amino acid sequence: CASSRLSGELFF. Complete variable domain (other parts from reference TRBV19 and TRBJ2-2): DGGITQSPKYLFRKEGQNVTLSCEQNLNHDAMYWYRQDPGQGLRLIYYSQIVNDFQKGDIAEGYSVSREKKESFPLTVTSAQKNPTAFYLCASSRLSGELFFGEGSRLTVL.

This sequence joins TRBV2 and TRBJ1-4; D may be TRBD1 (5 bases). Between the trimmed V and J ends, which lost 7 bases and 4 bases, there was a span of 7 bases. From germline, CDR1 is SNHLY and CDR2 FYNNEI. The CDR3 runs 12 residues. The CDR3 nucleotides are TGTGCCAGCACAGGGTTTAATGAAAAACTGTTTTTT. Translating it yields CASTGFNEKLFF.

This chain joins TRBV7-8 and TRBJ1-2; 10 nucleotides match TRBD1. CDR1 is SGHVS and CDR2 is FQNEAQ in the germline V gene. CDR3 length equals 16 residues. Trimming cost V 0 bases and J 4 bases; bases outside gene matches: 5. Written as DNA, the CDR3 is TGTGCCAGCAGCTTAGCTGGTGGGACAGGGGCCTATGGCTACACCTTC. It is translated as CASSLAGGTGAYGYTF.

J is TRBJ2-3 and V is TRBV9; TRBD1 agrees at 10 bases. Trimming removed 4 bases from V and 5 bases from J; junction bases left unmatched: 13. This CDR3 contains 17 residues. The germline CDR1 and CDR2 sequences are SGDLS and YYNGEE. The CDR3 coding sequence is TGTGCCAGCAGCCCTCGGGACAGGGGTAATATCGGAGATACGCAGTATTTT. Translated: CASSPRDRGNIGDTQYF.

The chain employs TRBV28 and TRBJ2-4; 9 nucleotides line up with TRBD1. CDR3 length equals 15 residues. Germline assignment: CDR1 MDHEN and CDR2 SYDVKM. Unmatched junction bases numbered 7, after V lost 2 bases and J lost 8 bases. The CDR3 coding sequence is TGTGCCAGCAGTTTACGACAGGGGGGCGCGGACATTCAGTACTTC. Amino acids: CASSLRQGGADIQYF.